What follows are 21 T cell receptor beta chains derived from one specimen sequenced in a study of monozygotic twins with cystic fibrosis. The assay was immunoSEQ multiplex PCR, and TCRdb's table has in-frame clones only and misses some. This table holds about 30,000 clones, about nine tenths found once. Sequencing was carried out using blood. The receptors shown here come from a girl aged 2-10 years with cystic fibrosis.

The genes are TRBV19 and TRBJ1-2, with D possibly being TRBD1 (5 bases). CDR3 size: 15 residues. V was clipped by 4 bases and J by 0 bases, with 12 bases between them. The germline V gene encodes CDR1 LNHDA and CDR2 SQIVND (reference sequence). CDR3 nucleotide sequence: TGTGCCAGTAGTAAACCCTCGACAGCTAACTATGGCTACACCTTC. Protein sequence: CASSKPSTANYGYTF.

The V and J genes are TRBV7-6 and TRBJ1-2; D uncertain. CDR3 length equals 13 residues. Trimming stripped 3 bases from V and 4 bases from J, with 9 bases between. Germline V gene lookup returns CDR1 SGHVS and CDR2 FNYEAQ. CDR3 amino acids: CASSFNTGYGYTF. As DNA, the CDR3 is TGTGCCAGCAGCTTTAACACGGGCTATGGCTACACCTTC.

The DNA for the CDR3 is TGCAGCGTTCGCGTGGGCTCGGATACGCAGTATTTT. This translates into CSVRVGSDTQYF. The chain employs TRBV29-1 and TRBJ2-3, with D unclear. Trimming shortened V by 5 bases and J by 6 bases, and 12 bases separated the two germline ends. Per germline, CDR1 SQVTM and CDR2 ANQGSEA. This CDR3 region has 12 residues.

The CDR3 is CASSFRFYEQYF. The CDR3 nucleotides read TGTGCCAGCAGCTTCAGGTTCTACGAGCAGTACTTC. The V gene is TRBV7-2, the J gene TRBJ2-7, with D unclear. The V gene lost 3 bases and the J gene lost 3 bases, with 6 bases spanning the gap. This CDR3 contains 12 residues. CDR1 and CDR2 (germline): SGHTA, FQGNSA.

This clone was detected a few times. The chain joins TRBV7-9 to TRBJ2-7; 8 bases line up with TRBD1. This CDR3 comprises 14 residues. CDR1 SEHNR and CDR2 FQNEAQ come from the germline V gene (reference sequence). The V gene end was trimmed by 3 bases and the J gene end by 4 bases; junction bases not matched to a gene: 5. The CDR3 region is CASSFWTGTYEQYF. The CDR3 nucleotides read TGTGCCAGCAGCTTTTGGACAGGGACTTACGAGCAGTACTTC.

The chain carries TRBV6-5 and TRBJ2-1; the match to TRBD2 covers 12 bases. The ends lost 2 bases at V and 9 bases at J; junction bases unmatched: 5. CDR3 length equals 15 residues. Germline V lookup: CDR1 MNHEY, CDR2 SVGAGI. The CDR3 spells CASSYATSGGGEQFF. In nucleotides, the CDR3 is TGTGCCAGCAGTTACGCGACTAGCGGGGGAGGTGAGCAGTTCTTC.

The chain employs TRBV5-4 and TRBJ2-5; D may be TRBD2 (7 bases). The CDR3 spans 17 residues. Trimming took off 1 base at V and 5 bases at J, with 21 bases between the two ends. The V gene's germline CDR1 is SGHNT and CDR2 YYREEE (reference sequence). For the CDR3, the DNA is TGTGCCAGCAGCTTGTCGCCGGGGGGCTCCTTCCGGGAGACCCAGTACTTC. Translation: CASSLSPGGSFRETQYF.

The J gene is TRBJ1-1, the V gene TRBV4-1; no clear D gene. CDR3 size: 15 residues. Trimming stripped 1 base from V and 0 bases from J, with 9 bases between. Germline-derived CDR1 and CDR2 are MGHRA and YSYEKL. CDR3 protein: CASSQVSLLNTEAFF. For the CDR3, the DNA is TGCGCCAGCAGCCAAGTTTCCCTATTGAACACTGAAGCTTTCTTT.

This rearrangement joins TRBV15 to TRBJ1-2; 9 bases align to TRBD1. Trimming cost V 1 base and J 5 bases; bases outside gene matches: 2. Germline CDR1 and CDR2: LNHNV and YYDKDF (reference sequence). The CDR3 runs to 14 residues. The CDR3 sequence is CATSRAGQGYGYTF. CDR3 DNA sequence: TGTGCCACCAGCAGAGCAGGACAGGGGTATGGCTACACCTTC.

This clone was seen only a few times. The chain uses TRBV6-5 and TRBJ1-3, with a possible D match to TRBD1 (5 bases). V lost 6 bases and J lost 8, with 11 bases in between. The CDR3 sequence is 12 residues long. Looked up from germline, CDR1 is MNHEY and CDR2 is SVGAGI. The CDR3 region has the DNA TGTGCCAGCAGGAGCGGGGCTTACACCATATATTTT. It encodes CASRSGAYTIYF.

This clone was recorded only once. This chain uses TRBV18 with TRBJ1-5; possible D gene TRBD1, 5 bases. The V end lost 3 bases, the J end lost 0 bases, and 12 bases lay between the germline ends. Germline loops: CDR1 KGHSH, CDR2 LQKENI. The CDR3 spans 16 residues. The CDR3 here is CASSPRGTDSNQPQHF. For the CDR3, the DNA is TGTGCCAGCTCACCTCGAGGGACGGATAGCAATCAGCCCCAGCATTTT.

The J gene is TRBJ1-3, the V gene TRBV7-7; TRBD1 might be the D (5 bases). V lost 5 bases and J lost 2, with 13 bases in between. CDR3 length equals 15 residues. Germline CDR1 is SSHAT and CDR2 is FNYEAQ (reference sequence). In nucleotides, the CDR3 is TGTGCCAGCAGCGCGGGGCCACCTCCTGGAAACACCATATATTTT. Protein product: CASSAGPPPGNTIYF.

The genes are TRBV5-5 and TRBJ1-2; D may be TRBD1 (5 bases). This CDR3 has 15 residues. Between the trimmed V and J ends, which lost 0 bases and 2 bases, there was a span of 11 bases. Germline V lookup: CDR1 SGHKS, CDR2 YYEKEE (reference sequence). CDR3 bases: TGTGCCAGCAGCTTGGTTGTGGGACCGAACTATGGCTACACCTTC. It specifies CASSLVVGPNYGYTF.

This chain joins TRBV18 and TRBJ1-2; D perhaps matches TRBD1 (5 bases). V lost 1 base, J lost 4 bases, and 10 bases lay in between. The germline V gene encodes CDR1 KGHSH and CDR2 LQKENI. The CDR3 is 14 amino acids. CDR3 protein: CASSPRQRSYGYTF. CDR3 nucleotide sequence: TGTGCCAGCTCACCACGACAGAGATCCTATGGCTACACCTTC.

The chain is built from TRBV30 and TRBJ1-6; 11 positions agree with TRBD1. The CDR3 has 15 amino acids. The trim removed 2 bases at V and 9 bases at J, leaving 6 bases unmatched. Per the germline V gene, CDR1 is GTSNPN and CDR2 is SVGIG (reference sequence). The chain's CDR3 is CAWSPRTGGASPLHF. CDR3 sequence (DNA): TGTGCCTGGAGTCCGCGGACAGGGGGCGCTTCACCCCTCCACTTT.

Here the CDR3 reads CASSENGQPNSPLHF. The CDR3 region has the DNA TGTGCCAGCAGCGAGAATGGGCAGCCTAATTCACCCCTCCACTTT. The chain recombines TRBV9 with TRBJ1-6; D unresolved. Trimming took off 3 bases at V and 6 bases at J, with 13 bases between the two ends. Germline V gene sequence: CDR1 SGDLS, CDR2 YYNGEE. The CDR3 has 15 residues.

V is TRBV19 and J is TRBJ1-2; 7 bases are shared with TRBD1. With 4 bases clipped from V and 8 bases from J, the junction kept 4 bases outside the gene matches. The CDR3 is made up of 12 amino acids. Germline CDR1 reads LNHDA; CDR2 reads SQIVND (reference sequence). The CDR3, as DNA: TGTGCCAGTAGTAACAGGGGCGGCGGCTACACCTTC. This codes for CASSNRGGGYTF.

V is TRBV15 and J is TRBJ2-5; weak D call: TRBD2 (7 bases). The CDR3 runs 15 residues. The germline V gene has CDR1 LNHNV and CDR2 YYDKDF (reference sequence). The V end lost 3 bases, the J end lost 2 bases, and 13 bases lay between the germline ends. The CDR3 region is CATSSRGAGQETQYF. CDR3 nucleotide sequence: TGTGCCACCAGCAGCCGGGGGGCGGGGCAAGAGACCCAGTACTTC.

This rearrangement joins TRBV9 to TRBJ1-2; D is ambiguous. This CDR3 is built from 14 residues. Trimming pared 0 bases from V and 2 bases from J, leaving 8 bases between. CDR1 is SGDLS and CDR2 is YYNGEE in the germline V gene. The CDR3 sequence is CASSVGDGNYGYTF. CDR3 DNA sequence: TGTGCCAGCAGCGTAGGGGATGGGAACTATGGCTACACCTTC. Complete variable domain (other parts from reference TRBV9 and TRBJ1-2): DSGVTQTPKHLITATGQRVTLRCSPRSGDLSVYWYQQSLDQGLQFLIQYYNGEERAKGNILERFSAQQFPDLHSELNLSSLELGDSALYFCASSVGDGNYGYTFGSGTRLTVV.

CDR3 DNA sequence: TGTGCCAGCAGCGTGGAGGGAGGGGGCTACACCTTC. Translating gives CASSVEGGGYTF. V gene TRBV9 combines with J gene TRBJ1-2; D is unresolved. Germline V gene lookup returns CDR1 SGDLS and CDR2 YYNGEE. V shed 2 bases and J shed 8 bases, with 10 bases lying between them. The CDR3 extends over 12 amino acids.

The chain carries TRBV7-9 and TRBJ1-1, with unresolved D. CDR1 is SEHNR and CDR2 is FQNEAQ in the germline V gene (reference sequence). V shed 2 bases and J shed 5 bases, with 12 bases lying between them. CDR3 length: 14 amino acids. The CDR3 is CASSLKEGRTEAFF. The CDR3 DNA reads as TGTGCCAGCAGCTTAAAGGAGGGCCGAACTGAAGCTTTCTTT.